This T cell receptor (beta chain) was sequenced in a study of beta chain features in type 1 diabetes. Study in general: Examination spanned around 110 million sorted cells from all samples. The study's findings and limits: The study found that naive, central memory and Treg TCRB repertoires appeared more similar in patients than in healthy donors. Type 1 diabetes patients showed a moderate but significant shortening of TCRB CDR3s in all four CD4+ subsets.

Trimming left V 1 base short and J 2 bases short, with 7 bases between. Germline-derived CDR1 and CDR2 are SGHRS and YFSETQ. This CDR3 contains 15 residues. Averaging approximately 110 mL, one heparinised blood draw came from each individual donor. For this clone: Antigen: not known.

Investigators reverse transcribed all isolated RNA, so they sequenced expressed TCRB transcripts. Read counts averaged around 3.9 million for samples of naive, central memory and regulatory T cells. Clones were sequenced by immunoSEQ multiplex PCR, and TCRdb holds only the in-frame ones, with some missing. In the table there are fewer than 30,000 clones, 69% of which are singletons. This rearrangement joins TRBV5-1 to TRBJ2-6; a possible D gene is TRBD2 (5 bases). The sequence came from a man aged 18 to 30 with type 1 diabetes. Sequencing used Tregs from blood. This chain's CDR3 is CASSLIGTGANVLTF. As DNA, the CDR3 is TGCGCCAGCAGCTTGATCGGGACTGGGGCCAACGTCCTGACTTTC.